Listed below are T cell receptor beta chains from one sample, sequenced in a study of cytomegalovirus exposure and HLA in healthy donors. Measured with immunoSEQ multiplex PCR; TCRdb has only the in-frame clones, and not every one. The top ten hold around 0.74% of the sample, which has 150,000 to 200,000 clones, 65% to 80% seen once. What was sequenced was PBMCs. All receptors come from a middle-aged woman in good health and CMV-seronegative. CDR3s include the opening cysteine and the closing phenylalanine or tryptophan. A D gene is named only where the DNA matches it firmly. Size tells how often a clone was seen (once, few, many) or the class of an expanded clone, and some rows leave it out.

clone_size	j_call	d_call	v_call	cdr3_nt	cdr3_aa
-	TRBJ2-7	-	TRBV29-1	TGCAGCGTTGACCGGGATGGGAATTTGTACTTC	CSVDRDGNLYF
-	TRBJ2-3	TRBD2	TRBV10-3	TGTGCCATCAGTGAGGTAGCGGGAGCCACAGATACGCAGTATTTT	CAISEVAGATDTQYF
-	TRBJ2-7	-	TRBV21-1	TGTGCCAGCAGCATCCAGACAGGGACGCTGGACGAGCAGTACTTC	CASSIQTGTLDEQYF
-	TRBJ1-2	-	TRBV27	TGTGCCAGCAGTTTATCGGAGGGAGGTCCCTGGAGTGGCTACACCTTC	CASSLSEGGPWSGYTF
-	TRBJ2-1	-	TRBV5-1	TGCGCCAGCAGCCCCGCAGGGGGGCGTAATGAGCAGTTCTTC	CASSPAGGRNEQFF
-	TRBJ1-5	-	TRBV5-1	TGCGCCAGCAGCTTGGAGGGTGGAGGTCAGCCCCAGCATTTT	CASSLEGGGQPQHF
-	TRBJ2-3	TRBD2	TRBV6-6	TGTGCCAGCAGGAAACCTCTAGCGGGGGGCACAGATACGCAGTATTTT	CASRKPLAGGTDTQYF
-	TRBJ2-7	TRBD1	TRBV29-1	TGCAGCGTTGATGGGGGGACAGGGGAAGCCTACGAGCAGTACTTC	CSVDGGTGEAYEQYF
-	TRBJ2-7	-	TRBV7-2	TGTGCCAGCAGCCCGAGTCTTAGCGCGAACGAGCAGTACTTC	CASSPSLSANEQYF
-	TRBJ2-7	TRBD2	TRBV4-3	TGCGCCAGCAGCCAACAGAGGACTAGCGGGAGTATAGGCTACGAGCAGTACTTC	CASSQQRTSGSIGYEQYF
-	TRBJ1-1	-	TRBV29-1	TGCAGCGTTGAAGTCAGGAATATGAACACTGAAGCTTTCTTT	CSVEVRNMNTEAFF
-	TRBJ2-3	TRBD2	TRBV15	TGTGCCACCAGCAGAGATCCCAGCGGGGCTAGCACAGATACGCAGTATTTT	CATSRDPSGASTDTQYF
-	TRBJ2-1	TRBD2	TRBV29-1	TGCAGCGGCGCAAGTCCTAGCGGGAGGGGGCAGTTCTTC	CSGASPSGRGQFF
-	TRBJ2-1	TRBD2	TRBV5-1	TGCGCCAGCAGCTACGACGGGGGGAGTGAGCAGTTCTTC	CASSYDGGSEQFF
-	TRBJ2-7	-	TRBV2	TGTGCCAGCAGTGAAACAGGCCCAGGGTACGAGCAGTACTTC	CASSETGPGYEQYF
-	TRBJ1-6	-	TRBV14	TGTGCCAGCAGCGCAACCCGGACAGCTAATTCACCCCTCCACTTT	CASSATRTANSPLHF
-	TRBJ2-7	-	TRBV4-3	TGCGCCAGCAGCCAAGATGCGGGGTGTGGGCAGTACTTC	CASSQDAGCGQYF
-	TRBJ1-1	-	TRBV6-5	TGTGCCAGCATTTACCGGTTTGATAGCACTGAAGCTTTCTTT	CASIYRFDSTEAFF
-	TRBJ2-3	TRBD1	TRBV28	TGTGCCAGCAGTATACGGGACAGGGAGACAGATACGCAGTATTTT	CASSIRDRETDTQYF
-	TRBJ2-7	TRBD1	TRBV10-3	TGTGCCATCTCTGGGACAGGGGTTGGCGAGCAGTACTTC	CAISGTGVGEQYF
few	TRBJ1-1	-	TRBV29-1	TGCAGCGTTGTAGGAGGCGGAGGGAACACTGAAGCTTTCTTT	CSVVGGGGNTEAFF
-	TRBJ1-4	-	TRBV29-1	TGCAGCGTTGAAGAACAGGGTGAAAAACTGTTTTTT	CSVEEQGEKLFF
-	TRBJ1-2	TRBD1	TRBV5-6	TGTGCCAGCAGCTTGGGAGGACAGGGGCTTTACGGCTACACCTTC	CASSLGGQGLYGYTF
-	TRBJ1-1	TRBD1	TRBV9	TGTGCCAGCAGCCACACTCCAGACAGGGGACCTGAAGCTTTCTTT	CASSHTPDRGPEAFF
few	TRBJ1-1	-	TRBV29-1	TGCAGCGTTCGCCCTGGGCAGTCGAACACTGAAGCTTTCTTT	CSVRPGQSNTEAFF
-	TRBJ1-6	-	TRBV5-1	TGCGCCAGCAGGGAGGACTTTAGCTCCTATAATTCACCCCTCCACTTT	CASREDFSSYNSPLHF
-	TRBJ1-1	TRBD1	TRBV10-3	TGTGCCAGCTCACGACAGGGAAATTCCGTTATGAACACTGAAGCTTTCTTT	CASSRQGNSVMNTEAFF
few	TRBJ2-2	TRBD1	TRBV6-1	TGTGCCAGCAACCCGACAGGGTTAACCGGGGAGCTGTTTTTT	CASNPTGLTGELFF
once	TRBJ1-3	-	TRBV30	TGTGGAACGAGGGAGCCTTCTGGAAACACCATATATTTT	CGTREPSGNTIYF
-	TRBJ2-1	-	TRBV10-1	TGCGCCAGCAGTGCAGGGGGGTTCTACAATGAGCAGTTCTTC	CASSAGGFYNEQFF
-	TRBJ1-2	-	TRBV14	TGTGCCAGCAGGAGAGACACCTATGGCTACACCTTC	CASRRDTYGYTF
-	TRBJ2-7	-	TRBV19	TGTGCCAGTAGTATAGCCCCAGGACAGTCCTACGAGCAGTACTTC	CASSIAPGQSYEQYF
-	TRBJ1-2	-	TRBV7-9	TGTGCCAGCAGCTCGGGACACGAGGGTGGCTACACCTTC	CASSSGHEGGYTF
-	TRBJ2-1	TRBD2	TRBV7-9	TGTGCCAGCAGCTTAGAAACCCTAGCGGGAGGAGTCTATGAGCAGTTCTTC	CASSLETLAGGVYEQFF